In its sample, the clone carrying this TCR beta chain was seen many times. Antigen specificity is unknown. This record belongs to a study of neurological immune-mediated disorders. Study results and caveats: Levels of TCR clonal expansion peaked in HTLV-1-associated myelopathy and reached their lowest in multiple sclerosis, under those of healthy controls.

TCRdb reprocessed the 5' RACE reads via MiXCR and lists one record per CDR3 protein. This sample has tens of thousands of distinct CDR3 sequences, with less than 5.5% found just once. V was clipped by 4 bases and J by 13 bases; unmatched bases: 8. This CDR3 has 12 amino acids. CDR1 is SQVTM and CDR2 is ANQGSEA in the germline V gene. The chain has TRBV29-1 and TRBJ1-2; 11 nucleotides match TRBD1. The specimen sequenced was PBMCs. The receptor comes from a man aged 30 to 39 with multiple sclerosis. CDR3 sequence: CSVAGQGEKGTF. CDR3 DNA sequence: TGCAGCGTTGCGGGACAGGGGGAGAAGGGCACCTTC.